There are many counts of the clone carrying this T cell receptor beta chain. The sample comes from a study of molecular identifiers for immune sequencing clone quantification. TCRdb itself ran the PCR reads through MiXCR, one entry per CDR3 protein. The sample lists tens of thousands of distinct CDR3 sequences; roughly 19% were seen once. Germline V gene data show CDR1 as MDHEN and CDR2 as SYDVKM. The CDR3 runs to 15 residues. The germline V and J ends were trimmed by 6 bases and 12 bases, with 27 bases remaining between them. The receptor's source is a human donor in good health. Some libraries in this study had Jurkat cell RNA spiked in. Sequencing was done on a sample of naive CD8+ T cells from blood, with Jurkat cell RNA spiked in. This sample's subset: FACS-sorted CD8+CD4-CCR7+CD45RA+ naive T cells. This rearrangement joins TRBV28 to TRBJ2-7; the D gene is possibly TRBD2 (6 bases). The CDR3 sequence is CASSLTSLASIRVYF. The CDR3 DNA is TGTGCCAGCAGCTTGACCTCACTAGCTTCAATTCGGGTGTACTTC.